This T cell receptor (beta chain) originates from a study of shared clonotypes between healthy human individuals (dated by TCRdb to 2019 to 2021). At the level of the whole study: The cohort included a few men and a couple of women between 18 and 49 years of age. For each donor, three plates each were used for CD4 naive and CD4 memory, two plates were used for CD8 naive, and one plate was used for CD8 memory. Blood TCR repertoires of about five healthy adults were deeply sequenced to estimate repertoire size and the extent of clonotype sharing between individuals. To increase sequencing depth and limit assay-specific biases, TCR repertoire library preparation and sequencing were carried out by different laboratories using diverse techniques. Each donor's leukapheresis produced roughly between about 0.9 and 9.5 billion PBMCs. Study-level results and caveats: Estimated clonotype richness was generally larger for naive than for memory subsets. Because the study included only a small number of donors, the genetic and exposure-history diversity represented was limited. Based on pairwise subsampling, the degree of clonotype sharing among donors was expected to be affected by sequencing depth. Clonotypes shared by all four sorted-subset donors showed higher generation probabilities than non-shared clonotypes. Even with the large sequencing depth, rarefaction of the sorted-subset datasets indicated that sequencing was incomplete. When a handful of donors were compared, the shared fraction of clonotypes was roughly 4.8% for naive CD4, 3% to 4% for naive CD8, roughly 2.5% for memory CD4, and roughly 0.4% for memory CD8. Only blood was sampled, and tissue TCR repertoires likely differ from those in blood.

Points on this clone: Its antigen target is currently unknown. No much larger clonotype is one base removed from it; base qualities were not supplied.

Using the deep immunoSEQ assay, multiplex PCR amplified TCR CDR3 regions from genomic DNA. Extracted genomic DNA from each cell subset was distributed evenly across all wells of several immunoSEQ 96-well plates, and each plate was treated as a replicate. Each replicate PCR for sorted subsets received around 200 ng genomic DNA, equal to roughly 30,000 T cell genomes. Purified libraries were measured with a Qubit 3.0 fluorometer, size-checked on a Bioanalyzer 2100, and measured again with the KAPA Library Quantification kit. A separate single-read 150-cycle Illumina NextSeq 550 flow cell was used to sequence each immunoSEQ 96-well plate. The paper's data handling went like this. Because the immunoSEQ output held only junctional sequences and lacked quality scores, the filtering could not match the filtering applied to full-length reads. To assign V/J genes and CDR3, sequences were annotated using PyIR, a Python wrapper for IgBLAST v1.9, with IMGT germline references. Reads were filtered out if the reads had weak V/J assignments (E-value above 1e-6), no CDR3, stop codons, out-of-frame junctions, or ambiguous translated residues. A V3J clonotype was defined by an identical inferred V gene, J gene, and CDR3 amino acid sequence. To compute the percentage overlap between repertoires, the number of shared unique clonotypes was divided by the size of the smaller repertoire. RTK rarefaction, the Chao1 estimator, and Recon v2.1 estimates of unobserved clonotypes were used to assess repertoire richness. OLGA was used to compute generation probabilities for all TCRbeta clonotypes that the gDNA method yielded from a handful of donors. Imported from immuneACCESS, the table was reduced by TCRdb to in-frame sequences with V and J called. These copies leave out some clones; in studies compared against another copy, an unresolved V gene accounts for under half, and the cause of the remainder is not known. V, J and clone size are those of that table, while D and trimming were read from the DNA. The sample table contains approximately 2,200,000 clones; only one count was recorded for about 93% of them. The ten largest clones add up to about 1.5% of the sample.

CD8 naive samples consisted of CD45RO-negative cells that were positively selected for CCR7, yielding a CD45RA+CCR7+ population without TemRA cells. Healthy HIV-negative adults with no recently reported acute infections or vaccinations were included as donors. Every donor was a Caucasian adult residing in Nashville, Tennessee, USA. After blood collection by leukapheresis, PBMCs were isolated using Ficoll-Histopaque density gradient centrifugation and then cryopreserved in the vapor phase of liquid nitrogen. Analytical flow cytometry was used to check the purity and quantity of every magnetically sorted T cell population. Each sorted fraction had its genomic DNA isolated and then quantified by UV absorbance on a Nanodrop 2000c. The clonotype originates from a man between 18 and 29 years old in good health. Some clones in this sample may be carry-over from other donors' samples. What was sequenced was naive CD8+ T cells from PBMCs. The label giving this sample's cell subset or site can be read as: CD45RA+CCR7+.

At the DNA level, the sequence is TGTGCCAGCAGCCCCCGTGAAGGGGCTCTCACAGATACGCAGTATTTT. Its protein product is CASSPREGALTDTQYF. Recombination connected TRBV7-9 to TRBJ2-3; TRBD1 is a possible D gene, resting on 5 matching bases. CDR1 is given as SEHNR and CDR2 as FQNEAQ, both from the germline V gene (reference sequence). V is cut by 5 bases and J by 2 bases, and the space between the germline ends is 17 bases. Reading from cysteine to phenylalanine, the CDR3 counts 16 amino acids. Only the CDR3 DNA is retained, 48 bases long and in frame from the first base.